This is a list of T cell receptor beta chains from one sample in a study of T cells in tuberculosis. Clones were sequenced by immunoSEQ multiplex PCR, and TCRdb holds only the in-frame ones, with some missing. This sample yields tens of thousands of clones, of which 90% to 95% are seen a single time; around 1.4% belongs to the top ten. The source was PBMCs, collected at tuberculosis diagnosis. These receptors came from an adult with tuberculosis. Both conserved end residues are part of each CDR3. Each record gives: D gene, J gene, V gene, clone size, CDR3 protein, CDR3 DNA. The D gene is left open where the match is weak. Size is omitted from some rows. Given values are once, few, many or a class for expanded clones.

NA,TRBJ2-1,TRBV30,once,CAWRPRGTPYNEQFF,TGTGCCTGGAGGCCTAGGGGGACCCCCTACAATGAGCAGTTCTTC
NA,TRBJ2-1,TRBV7-2,NA,CASSLVGATYNEQFF,TGTGCCAGCAGCTTAGTAGGGGCCACCTACAATGAGCAGTTCTTC
TRBD2,TRBJ2-4,TRBV4-2,NA,CASSQDSSGRAERTKNIQYF,TGTGCCAGCAGCCAAGACTCTAGCGGGAGGGCCGAGAGGACCAAAAACATTCAGTACTTC
NA,TRBJ2-3,TRBV7-2,NA,CASSLSGAADTQYF,TGTGCCAGCAGCCTAAGCGGAGCCGCAGATACGCAGTATTTT
NA,TRBJ2-3,TRBV14,NA,CASSQDRTYGDTQYF,TGTGCCAGCAGCCAAGATCGGACTTACGGAGATACGCAGTATTTT
NA,TRBJ1-1,TRBV10-3,once,CAIRSLTGEAFF,TGTGCCATCAGATCCCTTACGGGTGAAGCTTTCTTT
TRBD2,TRBJ2-7,TRBV7-9,once,CASSFWRTSGGGPYEQYF,TGTGCCAGCAGCTTCTGGCGGACTAGCGGCGGAGGCCCCTACGAGCAGTACTTC
NA,TRBJ2-2,TRBV5-4,few,CASSYSSGLNTGELFF,TGTGCCAGCAGTTATTCAAGTGGCCTGAACACCGGGGAGCTGTTTTTT
TRBD1,TRBJ2-1,TRBV4-2,NA,CASSQRTGGSYNEQFF,TGTGCCAGCAGCCAAAGGACAGGGGGGAGTTACAATGAGCAGTTCTTC
TRBD1,TRBJ1-1,TRBV19,NA,CASSARQGPTEAFF,TGTGCCAGTAGTGCCAGACAGGGGCCCACTGAAGCTTTCTTT
NA,TRBJ1-6,TRBV27,NA,CASSLHGQHNSPLHF,TGTGCCAGCAGTCTACATGGACAGCATAATTCACCCCTCCACTTT
TRBD1,TRBJ1-1,TRBV10-3,few,CAISESGARGPAFF,TGTGCCATCAGTGAGTCTGGGGCGAGGGGGCCAGCTTTCTTT
TRBD1,TRBJ2-1,TRBV19,NA,CASSPGRTGGDEQFF,TGTGCCAGTAGTCCAGGCAGGACAGGGGGCGATGAGCAGTTCTTC
TRBD1,TRBJ1-5,TRBV28,NA,CASSPQGGSYQPQHF,TGTGCCAGCAGTCCACAGGGGGGCAGCTATCAGCCCCAGCATTTT
NA,TRBJ1-2,TRBV7-9,NA,CASSTPPGRGGDGYTF,TGTGCCAGCAGCACCCCCCCGGGGAGGGGAGGCGATGGCTACACCTTC
NA,TRBJ1-1,TRBV7-6,NA,CASYRIRDTEAFF,TGTGCCAGCTACAGGATCCGGGACACTGAAGCTTTCTTT
TRBD1,TRBJ1-1,TRBV29-1,once,CSGNRGGTEAFF,TGCAGCGGAAACAGGGGGGGGACTGAAGCTTTCTTT
NA,TRBJ2-5,TRBV7-7,NA,CASSTTEQETQYF,TGTGCTAGCAGCACGACAGAACAAGAGACCCAGTACTTC
NA,TRBJ2-3,TRBV19,NA,CASSIRGTQYF,TGTGCCAGTAGTATAAGGGGTACGCAGTATTTT
NA,TRBJ2-3,TRBV29-1,once,CSVPLGRTDTQYF,TGCAGCGTCCCTCTAGGTAGGACAGATACGCAGTATTTT
TRBD1,TRBJ2-1,TRBV5-5,NA,CASSPRQGLGEQFF,TGTGCCAGCAGCCCGCGACAGGGTCTAGGTGAGCAGTTCTTC
TRBD1,TRBJ1-3,TRBV6-1,once,CASTDRGWTIYF,TGTGCCAGCACGGACAGGGGGTGGACCATATATTTT
TRBD1,TRBJ2-3,TRBV5-1,NA,CASSLTGDTDTQYF,TGCGCCAGCAGCTTGACAGGGGACACAGATACGCAGTATTTT
TRBD1,TRBJ1-1,TRBV7-2,NA,CASSLDGAGGRDTEAFF,TGTGCCAGCAGCTTAGACGGGGCAGGGGGTAGGGACACTGAAGCTTTCTTT
TRBD1,TRBJ1-5,TRBV19,NA,CASSKPLGQRGNQPQHF,TGTGCCAGTAGTAAACCCCTGGGACAGCGGGGGAATCAGCCCCAGCATTTT
NA,TRBJ1-4,TRBV27,NA,CASSPTLNNEKLFF,TGTGCCAGCAGTCCAACACTAAATAATGAAAAACTGTTTTTT
TRBD2,TRBJ2-1,TRBV27,NA,CASSSTSGHEQFF,TGTGCCAGCAGTTCCACTAGCGGCCATGAGCAGTTCTTC
TRBD2,TRBJ2-7,TRBV11-3,NA,CASSFRVAGLAGGEQYF,TGTGCCAGCAGCTTTAGGGTAGCGGGACTAGCGGGAGGGGAGCAGTACTTC
TRBD1,TRBJ1-4,TRBV27,NA,CASSTDRRSTEKLFF,TGTGCCAGCAGCACGGACAGGCGGAGTACTGAAAAACTGTTTTTT
NA,TRBJ2-5,TRBV27,NA,CASSPGTAGETQYF,TGTGCCAGCAGTCCTGGGACGGCGGGGGAGACCCAGTACTTC
NA,TRBJ1-1,TRBV11-2,few,CASSFDYGTEAFF,TGTGCCAGCAGCTTTGATTACGGCACTGAAGCTTTCTTT
NA,TRBJ2-5,TRBV10-3,NA,CAISGLGQGKTETQYF,TGTGCCATCAGTGGTTTGGGGCAGGGAAAGACAGAGACCCAGTACTTC
TRBD2,TRBJ2-3,TRBV5-1,NA,CASSSGGRSTDTQYF,TGCGCCAGCAGCTCGGGGGGGCGTAGCACAGATACGCAGTATTTT
TRBD2,TRBJ2-7,TRBV2,NA,CASSEWGRANTPYEQYF,TGTGCCAGCAGTGAATGGGGGAGGGCGAACACCCCCTACGAGCAGTACTTC
NA,TRBJ1-1,TRBV9,NA,CASSVGVTVNTEAFF,TGTGCCAGCAGCGTAGGGGTGACTGTGAACACTGAAGCTTTCTTT
TRBD2,TRBJ2-1,TRBV4-1,NA,CASSQDRGGRPGNEQFF,TGCGCCAGCAGCCAAGATCGGGGCGGGAGGCCGGGTAATGAGCAGTTCTTC
TRBD2,TRBJ2-3,TRBV30,NA,CAWSGLAGGADTQYF,TGTGCCTGGAGTGGCCTAGCGGGAGGGGCAGATACGCAGTATTTT
TRBD1,TRBJ1-5,TRBV28,NA,CASRVGGAGQPQHF,TGTGCCAGCAGGGTAGGGGGCGCTGGGCAGCCCCAGCATTTT
TRBD1,TRBJ1-2,TRBV7-9,once,CASSSTGQELYGYTF,TGTGCCAGCAGCTCAACGGGACAGGAACTTTATGGCTACACCTTC
TRBD2,TRBJ2-5,TRBV9,NA,CASGLAGGRKETQYF,TGTGCCAGCGGTCTAGCGGGAGGCCGGAAAGAGACCCAGTACTTC
TRBD1,TRBJ2-5,TRBV15,NA,CATSRDGRDSETQYF,TGTGCCACCAGCAGAGACGGCAGGGACAGCGAGACCCAGTACTTC
TRBD1,TRBJ2-1,TRBV6-5,NA,CASNFGQVNNEQFF,TGTGCCAGCAATTTCGGACAGGTTAACAATGAGCAGTTCTTC
TRBD1,TRBJ1-6,TRBV27,NA,CASRGTGTYNSPLHF,TGTGCCAGCAGAGGGACAGGGACCTATAATTCACCCCTCCACTTT
TRBD2,TRBJ2-3,TRBV5-6,NA,CASSLEAGADTQYF,TGTGCCAGCAGCTTGGAGGCGGGAGCAGATACGCAGTATTTT
NA,TRBJ2-5,TRBV7-9,NA,CASSSGTSIQETQYF,TGTGCCAGCAGCTCGGGGACTTCGATCCAAGAGACCCAGTACTTC
TRBD2,TRBJ2-2,TRBV5-8,NA,CASSLLLTSGSGGELFF,TGTGCCAGCAGCTTGTTGTTGACTAGCGGGAGTGGCGGGGAGCTGTTTTTT
NA,TRBJ1-1,TRBV19,NA,CASSISRNTEAFF,TGTGCCAGTAGTATTTCGAGGAACACTGAAGCTTTCTTT
NA,TRBJ1-3,TRBV7-6,NA,CASSLDRVSVGEGNTIYF,TGTGCCAGCAGCTTAGATAGGGTCTCCGTCGGGGAAGGAAACACCATATATTTT
NA,TRBJ2-2,TRBV7-8,NA,CASSREQRELFF,TGTGCCAGCAGTCGGGAGCAAAGGGAGCTGTTTTTT
NA,TRBJ2-7,TRBV30,NA,CAWRPGNAEQYF,TGTGCCTGGAGGCCCGGGAATGCCGAGCAGTACTTC
TRBD2,TRBJ2-7,TRBV6-1,NA,CASSEARPSGRYEQYF,TGTGCCAGCAGTGAAGCGCGGCCTAGCGGGAGGTACGAGCAGTACTTC
NA,TRBJ2-7,TRBV29-1,once,CSVVSGAYEQYF,TGCAGCGTCGTATCAGGGGCATACGAGCAGTACTTC
TRBD2,TRBJ2-7,TRBV6-6,NA,CASSPWLAGSPEQYF,TGTGCCAGCAGTCCCTGGCTAGCGGGAAGCCCTGAGCAGTACTTC
NA,TRBJ2-5,TRBV28,NA,CASSSVAGVGETQYF,TGTGCCAGCAGTTCCGTGGCAGGGGTCGGAGAGACCCAGTACTTC
NA,TRBJ1-5,TRBV5-1,NA,CASSLDSGYNQPQHF,TGCGCCAGCAGCTTGGACAGCGGCTACAATCAGCCCCAGCATTTT
TRBD2,TRBJ2-5,TRBV5-1,NA,CASSWGLAGVGKETQYF,TGCGCCAGCAGCTGGGGACTAGCGGGAGTGGGGAAAGAGACCCAGTACTTC
NA,TRBJ1-5,TRBV7-8,NA,CASSLEYSSNQPQHF,TGTGCCAGCAGCTTAGAATACAGTAGCAATCAGCCCCAGCATTTT
TRBD1,TRBJ1-5,TRBV7-9,NA,CASSLGQGVNQPQHF,TGTGCCAGCAGCTTAGGACAGGGGGTAAATCAGCCCCAGCATTTT
TRBD2,TRBJ2-1,TRBV7-2,NA,CASSGWTSGMSNEQFF,TGTGCCAGCAGCGGCTGGACTAGCGGGATGTCAAATGAGCAGTTCTTC
TRBD1,TRBJ2-4,TRBV2,NA,CASTTGFRDIQYF,TGTGCCAGCACGACAGGGTTTCGGGACATTCAGTACTTC